The next 29 T cell receptor beta chains were all read from a single sample in a study of blood T cell repertoires in COVID-19. Generated by immunoSEQ multiplex PCR, the TCRdb table keeps only in-frame clones and is missing some. The sample records more than 200,000 clones, around 88% being singletons. Sequences were obtained from peripheral blood. These receptors originate from a woman in her twenties or thirties with COVID-19, enrolled during active disease.

This chain links TRBV19 with TRBJ2-7, with D perhaps TRBD2 (6 bases). Germline V gene sequence: CDR1 LNHDA, CDR2 SQIVND (reference sequence). V lost 10 bases to trimming and J lost 2 bases, with 15 bases between them. CDR3 length: 13 residues. CDR3 sequence: CANGGDLTYEQYF. The CDR3 nucleotides are TGTGCCAACGGCGGGGACCTTACCTACGAGCAGTACTTC.

V usage is TRBV13 and J usage is TRBJ2-3; tentative D call: TRBD2 (6 bases). There are 16 residues in the CDR3. Germline-derived CDR1 and CDR2 are PRHDT and FYEKMQ (reference sequence). The V and J ends lost 5 bases and 2 bases respectively, with 17 bases between them. The CDR3 coding sequence is TGTGCCAGCAGCCGCCGCTCCGGGACTCTCACAGATACGCAGTATTTT. Protein sequence: CASSRRSGTLTDTQYF. The whole variable domain, filled in from reference TRBV13 and TRBJ2-3, reads AAGVIQSPRHLIKEKRETATLKCYPIPRHDTVYWYQQGPGQDPQFLISFYEKMQSDKGSIPDRFSAQQFSDYHSELNMSSLELGDSALYFCASSRRSGTLTDTQYFGPGTRLTVL.

The rearrangement joins TRBV3-1 (or the pseudogene TRBV3-2) to TRBJ2-3; TRBD2 is a possible D gene (6 bases). CDR1 and CDR2 from the germline V gene are LGHDT and YNNKEL (reference sequence). Trimming stripped 1 base from V and 6 bases from J, with 14 bases between. The CDR3 is 15 residues long. In DNA, the CDR3 is TGTGCCAGCAGCCAAGTGGGACTGGCTAGGGATACGCAGTATTTT. Residues: CASSQVGLARDTQYF.

This CDR3 reads CASSGGWAGAADTQYF. The CDR3 bases are TGTGCCAGCAGCGGAGGCTGGGCGGGGGCTGCAGATACGCAGTATTTT. This rearrangement joins TRBV11-2 to TRBJ2-3; the D gene is possibly TRBD2 (7 bases). CDR3 length: 16 amino acids. Per germline, CDR1 SGHAT and CDR2 FQNNGV. V was trimmed by 5 bases and J by 4 bases, leaving 19 bases between them.

This chain uses TRBV7-2 with TRBJ2-1; the match to TRBD2 covers 9 bases. The V gene's germline CDR1 is SGHTA and CDR2 FQGNSA. The CDR3 runs to 16 residues. Germline trimming cut 4 bases from V and 2 bases from J; bases unmatched to any gene: 6. The CDR3 DNA is TGTGCCAGCAGCTCGGTGCGGGGGGGCCCCTACAATGAGCAGTTCTTC. It codes for CASSSVRGGPYNEQFF. Using reference TRBV7-2 and TRBJ2-1 for the parts outside the CDR3, the full variable domain is GAGVSQSPSNKVTEKGKDVELRCDPISGHTALYWYRQSLGQGLEFLIYFQGNSAPDKSGLPSDRFSAERTGGSVSTLTIQRTQQEDSAVYLCASSSVRGGPYNEQFFGPGTRLTVL.

Comment on this clone: A junction end diverges from the germline sequence, so it may reflect a read error. The genes are TRBV5-5 and TRBJ2-1; 8 nucleotides line up with TRBD2. CDR3 length: 12 amino acids. Germline V gene data show CDR1 as SGHKS and CDR2 as YYEKEE (reference sequence). The CDR3 coding sequence is TGTGCCAGCAGCTTGGTCGGGAGGGGGGAGGTCTTC. Translating it yields CASSLVGRGEVF.

The V and J genes are TRBV7-2 and TRBJ2-3, with D perhaps matching TRBD1 (6 bases). V dropped 5 bases and J dropped 5 bases, with 23 bases sitting between them. The CDR3 consists of 17 residues. Germline V gene sequence: CDR1 SGHTA, CDR2 FQGNSA. This CDR3 reads CASSHAVGHTSGDTQYF. CDR3 coding DNA: TGTGCCAGCAGCCATGCGGTGGGACACACCTCGGGAGATACGCAGTATTTT.

This rearrangement joins TRBV5-6 to TRBJ2-1, with D tentatively TRBD1 (5 bases). CDR3 size: 13 residues. Germline V CDR1 and CDR2: SGHDT, YYEEEE. V dropped 4 bases and J dropped 4 bases, with 9 bases sitting between them. As DNA, the CDR3 is TGTGCCAGCAGCATCGACAGTTACAATGAGCAGTTCTTC. Translated: CASSIDSYNEQFF.

This clone was seen a single time. This chain connects TRBV4-3 to TRBJ2-7, with 9 nucleotides matching TRBD1. Germline V gene lookup returns CDR1 LGHNA and CDR2 YSLEER. This CDR3 has 15 amino acids. The ends lost 2 bases at V and 3 bases at J; junction bases unmatched: 5. CDR3 in amino acids: CASSQPGQGVYEQYF. The CDR3 region has the DNA TGCGCCAGCAGCCAACCGGGACAGGGAGTCTACGAGCAGTACTTC.

This clone has only a few counts. The chain employs TRBV4-1 and TRBJ2-3, with 13 bases lining up with TRBD2. Trimming took 5 bases from V and 0 from J; bases not matched to a gene: 2. The germline V gene has CDR1 MGHRA and CDR2 YSYEKL. The CDR3 loop spans 16 amino acids. The CDR3 nucleotides read TGCGCCAGCAGCTCGACTAGCGGGAGGAGCACAGATACGCAGTATTTT. Encoded protein: CASSSTSGRSTDTQYF.

This clone was counted once. This chain joins TRBV27 and TRBJ1-2; D unclear. Looked up from germline, CDR1 is MNHEY and CDR2 is SMNVEV (reference sequence). The CDR3 is 15 amino acids. Trimming removed 4 bases at V and 7 bases at J, with 19 bases between. The CDR3 bases are TGTGCCAGCAGTTCCGCTCGGACTCGGTATGGTGGCTACACCTTC. This translates into CASSSARTRYGGYTF.

This clone has a handful of counts. This chain uses TRBV7-2 with TRBJ2-2; D unclear. CDR1 is SGHTA, CDR2 FQGNSA, per germline. This CDR3 spans 14 amino acids. V lost 4 bases, J lost 1 base, and 7 bases lay in between. CDR3 sequence: CASSSTVNTGELFF. In nucleotides, the CDR3 is TGTGCCAGCAGCTCAACAGTGAACACCGGGGAGCTGTTTTTT.

The chain uses TRBV9 and TRBJ2-7; a possible D gene is TRBD2 (5 bases). This CDR3 comprises 14 residues. Per germline, CDR1 SGDLS and CDR2 YYNGEE. V was shortened by 2 bases and J by 0 bases, with 9 bases between the two germline ends. This chain's CDR3 is CASSVGGYSYEQYF. CDR3 DNA: TGTGCCAGCAGCGTTGGAGGTTACTCCTACGAGCAGTACTTC.

CDR3 bases: TGTGCCAGCAGTGGCCAGGGGTGGGAAAAACTGTTTTTT. This encodes CASSGQGWEKLFF. The genes are TRBV12-3 or TRBV12-4 and TRBJ1-4; D is perhaps TRBD1 (6 bases). Trimming removed 5 bases at V and 8 bases at J, with 12 bases between. CDR3 length: 13 residues.

A single count supports this clone. This chain links TRBV24-1 with TRBJ1-5, with 8 nucleotides matching TRBD1. Germline loops: CDR1 KGHDR, CDR2 SFDVKD. This CDR3 comprises 16 residues. V gave up 4 bases and J gave up 1 base; unmatched junction bases: 5. As DNA, the CDR3 is TGTGCCACCAGTGACCGCGGACAGGGCAGCAATCAGCCCCAGCATTTT. As protein: CATSDRGQGSNQPQHF.

This clone was recorded only once. The CDR3 sequence: CASSGGGLTKNIQYF. CDR3 nucleotide sequence: TGTGCCAGCTCGGGCGGGGGCTTAACCAAAAACATTCAGTACTTC. The gene calls are TRBV6-5 and TRBJ2-4; D may be TRBD2 (7 bases). Germline values: CDR1 MNHEY, CDR2 SVGAGI. V lost 8 bases, J lost 2 bases, and 16 bases lay in between. The CDR3 consists of 15 residues.

This sequence joins TRBV6-2 or TRBV6-3 and TRBJ1-3; D is undetermined. Trimming left V 2 bases short and J 2 bases short, with 7 bases between. This CDR3 region has 14 residues. In germline, CDR1 is MNHEY, CDR2 SVGEGT. CDR3 protein: CASSYAGTGNTIYF. DNA for the CDR3: TGTGCCAGCAGTTACGCGGGGACTGGAAACACCATATATTTT.

The J gene is TRBJ1-2, the V gene TRBV28; 8 bases are a match to TRBD1. With V trimmed by 5 bases and J by 4 bases, 3 bases remained unmatched. The germline V gene has CDR1 MDHEN and CDR2 SYDVKM. CDR3 length: 13 residues. The CDR3 sequence: CASSTGTGYGYTF. CDR3 DNA: TGTGCCAGCAGTACCGGGACAGGCTATGGCTACACCTTC.

J is TRBJ1-2 and V is TRBV19; 9 nucleotides agree with TRBD1. CDR3 length: 15 amino acids. CDR1 LNHDA and CDR2 SQIVND come from the germline V gene (reference sequence). The ends lost 7 bases at V and 6 bases at J; junction bases unmatched: 12. CDR3 in amino acids: CASTHTGGAEDGYTF. CDR3 nucleotide sequence: TGTGCCAGTACGCACACAGGGGGCGCCGAAGATGGCTACACCTTC.

The rearrangement uses TRBV30 and TRBJ2-1; 10 nucleotides line up with TRBD1. Germline assignment: CDR1 GTSNPN and CDR2 SVGIG (reference sequence). The CDR3 loop spans 14 amino acids. The V segment lost 2 bases and the J segment 9 bases; nucleotides outside the gene matches: 7. As DNA, the CDR3 is TGTGCCTGGAGTTCAGGACAGGGGGTGAGTGAGCAGTTCTTC. Translated, it gives CAWSSGQGVSEQFF.

This rearrangement joins TRBV29-1 to TRBJ2-5, with D possibly TRBD1 on 6 matching bases. V lost 0 bases and J 5 bases, leaving 22 bases between the germline ends. This CDR3 comprises 17 residues. Germline values: CDR1 SQVTM, CDR2 ANQGSEA. The CDR3 reads CSVEDPSARGRSETQYF. The CDR3 DNA is TGCAGCGTTGAAGATCCGTCGGCTAGGGGGAGATCGGAGACCCAGTACTTC.

The chain combines TRBV7-9 with TRBJ2-3; 10 bases line up with TRBD2. The CDR3 sequence is 14 residues long. J lost 3 bases, V lost 6 bases, and 3 bases had no gene match. Per germline, CDR1 SEHNR and CDR2 FQNEAQ (reference sequence). The CDR3 here is CASSNSGGTDTQYF. CDR3 DNA sequence: TGTGCCAGCAGTAATAGCGGGGGGACAGATACGCAGTATTTT.

This chain links TRBV7-9 with TRBJ2-2; D is undetermined. The V gene's germline CDR1 is SEHNR and CDR2 FQNEAQ (reference sequence). This CDR3 region has 15 residues. V was pared by 2 bases and J by 4 bases, with 11 bases between. This chain's CDR3 is CASSLILGSTGELFF. The CDR3, as DNA: TGTGCCAGCAGCTTAATTCTAGGATCCACCGGGGAGCTGTTTTTT.

This chain connects TRBV15 to TRBJ2-7; TRBD2 is a possible D gene (6 bases). The CDR3 runs to 12 residues. The germline V gene has CDR1 LNHNV and CDR2 YYDKDF (reference sequence). CDR3 region: CAQTSGSYEQYV. CDR3 DNA: TGTGCTCAAACAAGCGGGTCGTACGAGCAGTACGTC.

The J gene is TRBJ1-1, the V gene TRBV5-1; D is possibly TRBD1 (5 bases). V lost 3 bases, J lost 3 bases, and 9 bases lay in between. Per germline, CDR1 SGHRS and CDR2 YFSETQ. This CDR3 has 13 residues. The CDR3 DNA is TGCGCCAGCAGCTCCCGGGGGGACACTGAAGCTTTCTTT. This sequence encodes CASSSRGDTEAFF.

DNA of the CDR3: TGTGCCAGCAGTTATAAGGGACAGGGAGGAAACACCATATATTTT. Its protein is CASSYKGQGGNTIYF. The chain couples TRBV6-5 to TRBJ1-3; 9 bases match TRBD1. CDR3 length: 15 amino acids. Germline lookup yields CDR1 MNHEY and CDR2 SVGAGI. V shed 3 bases, J shed 4 bases, and the junction held 4 bases outside the gene matches.

The chain carries TRBV5-1 and TRBJ1-1; TRBD1 matches 10 bases. The CDR3 contains 14 residues. Per germline, CDR1 SGHRS and CDR2 YFSETQ. The V gene end was trimmed by 4 bases and the J gene end by 1 base; junction bases not matched to a gene: 1. For the CDR3, the DNA is TGCGCCAGCAGCCGGACAGGGGGGAACACTGAAGCTTTCTTT. It yields the protein CASSRTGGNTEAFF.

V and J are TRBV24-1 and TRBJ2-1; TRBD2 matches at 12 bases. The CDR3 is 16 residues long. J lost 4 bases, V lost 6 bases, and 6 bases had no gene match. The V gene's germline CDR1 is KGHDR and CDR2 SFDVKD. This CDR3 reads CATSQRTSGIYNEQFF. The CDR3 DNA reads as TGTGCCACCAGTCAACGGACTAGCGGGATTTACAATGAGCAGTTCTTC.

This clone is a singleton in its sample. This sequence joins TRBV7-8 and TRBJ1-6; TRBD1 might be the D (6 bases). Trimming took off 5 bases at V and 7 bases at J, with 18 bases between the two ends. Germline assignment: CDR1 SGHVS and CDR2 FQNEAQ. The CDR3 has 16 residues. Here the CDR3 DNA reads TGTGCCAGCAGCAAGGGGCGGGGGGCGTTCAATTCACCCCTCCACTTT. Translating gives CASSKGRGAFNSPLHF. The variable domain in full, completed from reference TRBV7-8 and TRBJ1-6, reads GAGVSQSPRYKVAKRGQDVALRCDPISGHVSLFWYQQALGQGPEFLTYFQNEAQLDKSGLPSDRFFAERPEGSVSTLKIQRTQQEDSAVYLCASSKGRGAFNSPLHFGNGTRLTVT.